These 22 T cell receptor beta chains share one sample of origin, sequenced in a study of CD8+ T cells in alopecia areata. Sequencing relied on a cDNA template that was reverse transcribed from extracted RNA. Measured with immunoSEQ multiplex PCR; TCRdb has only the in-frame clones, and not every one. The sample includes around 110,000 clones, none of them occurring once. Sequences were obtained from lesional skin. The receptors were gathered from a C3H/HeJ mouse with alopecia areata. The mice in this strain carry MHC haplotype H2-k.

A note on this clone: Genes here carry mouse names. The CDR3 is cut off 4 residues early in the read; its end comes from the germline J gene. V and J are TRBV13-3 and TRBJ2-5; 13 bases line up with TRBD2. Germline V gives CDR1 NNHDY, CDR2 SYVADS. The CDR3 has 17 residues. The trim removed 2 bases at V and 1 base at J, leaving 4 bases unmatched. The chain's CDR3 is CASSEDWGGADQDTQYF. The DNA read from the CDR3 is TGTGCCAGCAGTGAGGACTGGGGGGGCGCAGACCAAGAC.

Only a few counts were recorded for this clone. The genes are named according to mouse. Read data end 4 residues before the CDR3 end; the end is taken from the germline J gene. The genes are TRBV19 and TRBJ1-2, with TRBD1 as a possible D gene (5 bases). Germline V gene data show CDR1 as FNHDT and CDR2 as SITEND (reference sequence). The CDR3 is 14 residues long. CDR3 DNA (partial): TGTGCCAGCAGTATAGAGACTGGGGGGAGC. It is translated as CASSIETGGS. The full CDR3 protein reads CASSIETGGSDYTF.

With regard to this clone: The listed genes are named as in mouse. The sequence runs out 4 residues before the end of the CDR3; the remainder is reconstructed from the germline J gene. The chain couples TRBV13-3 to TRBJ2-2; weak D call: TRBD1 (6 bases). CDR1 NNHDY and CDR2 SYVADS come from the germline V gene. The ends were cut back, 0 bases at V and 0 bases at J, with 9 bases in the middle. The CDR3 totals 16 residues. The CDR3 region is CASSDEDSTNTGQLYF. The covered CDR3 bases are TGTGCCAGCAGTGATGAGGACAGCACAAACACCGGG.

A word on this clone: The germline and genes are mouse ones. The read ends 4 residues shy of where the CDR3 ends; the end is completed using the germline J gene. The chain carries TRBV1 and TRBJ2-1; D uncertain. Germline CDR1 NSQYPW, CDR2 LRSPGD (reference sequence). The CDR3 is 14 residues long. The CDR3: CTCSAEGFSAEQFF. The part of the CDR3 DNA that was read is TGCACCTGCAGTGCAGAGGGGTTCTCGGCT.

This clone turned up a few times. Here the gene names and germline are mouse. The CDR3 spells CTCSAESLGKDTQYF. CDR3 DNA (partial): TGCACCTGCAGTGCAGAGTCACTGGGGAAAGAC. The chain employs TRBV1 and TRBJ2-5; 7 nucleotides line up with TRBD2. The read is 4 residues too short to cover the CDR3 end, so that end is filled in from the germline J gene. Germline lookup yields CDR1 NSQYPW and CDR2 LRSPGD (reference sequence). The CDR3 contains 15 residues. The full variable domain, in which reference TRBV1 and TRBJ2-5 provide the parts outside the CDR3, is VTLLEQNPRWRLVPRGQAVNLRCILKNSQYPWMSWYQQDLQKQLQWLFTLRSPGDKEVKSLPGADYLATRVTDTELRLQVANMSQGRTLYCTCSAESLGKDTQYFGPGTRLLVL.

A remark on this clone: Genes here carry mouse names. Read sequence stops 4 residues before the CDR3 end, and the germline J gene provides the missing end. V and J are TRBV13-3 and TRBJ2-4; 10 bases fit TRBD2. V lost 5 bases to trimming and J lost 1 base; unmatched junction nucleotides: 4. The CDR3 has 15 amino acids. In germline, CDR1 is NNHDY, CDR2 SYVADS. The DNA read from the CDR3 is TGTGCCAGCAGGGACTGGGGGTCTGGTCAAAAC. Its translation: CASRDWGSGQN. The entire CDR3 reads CASRDWGSGQNTLYF.

For this clone: Gene names follow the mouse nomenclature. The CDR3 end is not reached by the read, which stops 4 residues before it; the germline J gene fills it in. The J gene is TRBJ2-3, the V gene TRBV1; the D gene is possibly TRBD1 (5 bases). Trimming stripped 5 bases from V and 0 bases from J, with 6 bases between. The germline V gene has CDR1 NSQYPW and CDR2 LRSPGD (reference sequence). The CDR3 is made up of 13 amino acids. CDR3 loop: CTCSQGSAETLYF. The CDR3 bases that were read are TGCACCTGCAGTCAGGGTAGTGCAGAA.

Regarding this clone: Gene names and germline refer to mouse. The read finishes 4 residues shy of the CDR3 end, and the germline J gene is used to complete it. The chain combines TRBV13-3 with TRBJ1-1; maybe TRBD1 (5 bases). The V gene lost 7 bases and the J gene lost 0 bases, with 10 bases spanning the gap. CDR1 is NNHDY, CDR2 SYVADS, per germline. The CDR3 totals 13 residues. CDR3 DNA (partial): TGTGCCAGCCGAGAGACAGCAAACACA. This codes for CASRETANT. The CDR3 in its entirety is CASRETANTEVFF.

As concerns this clone: Mouse germline and gene names are used. The sequence runs out 4 residues before the end of the CDR3; the remainder is reconstructed from the germline J gene. The chain joins TRBV16 to TRBJ2-5; possible D gene TRBD1, 6 bases. The CDR3 sequence is 16 residues long. Germline V lookup: CDR1 SGHSA, CDR2 FRNQAP. Trimming removed 3 bases at V and 0 bases at J, with 13 bases between. The CDR3 DNA, read in part, is TGTGCAAGCAGCTTCCCCGGGACAAATAACCAAGAC. It translates to CASSFPGTNNQD. The complete CDR3 sequence is CASSFPGTNNQDTQYF.

A remark on this clone: Gene names follow the mouse nomenclature. The read halts 4 residues ahead of the CDR3 end, with the missing end drawn from the germline J gene. This chain uses TRBV1 with TRBJ2-7, with TRBD1 matching over 9 bases. CDR3 size: 14 residues. CDR1 is NSQYPW and CDR2 is LRSPGD in the germline V gene (reference sequence). The CDR3 loop is CTCSAGTGLYEQYF. CDR3 DNA (partial): TGCACCTGCAGTGCCGGGACAGGGCTTTAT.

For this clone: The genes are named according to mouse. The CDR3 end is not reached by the read, which stops 4 residues before it; the germline J gene fills it in. The V and J genes are TRBV1 and TRBJ1-4; perhaps TRBD1 as D (5 bases). CDR1 NSQYPW and CDR2 LRSPGD come from the germline V gene (reference sequence). CDR3 length: 13 residues. Trimming shortened V by 7 bases and J by 0 bases, and 6 bases separated the two germline ends. This CDR3 is CTCMGVSNERLFF. The part of the CDR3 DNA that was read is TGCACCTGCATGGGGGTTTCCAACGAA. The entire variable domain, with the rest obtained from reference TRBV1 and TRBJ1-4, is as follows: VTLLEQNPRWRLVPRGQAVNLRCILKNSQYPWMSWYQQDLQKQLQWLFTLRSPGDKEVKSLPGADYLATRVTDTELRLQVANMSQGRTLYCTCMGVSNERLFFGHGTKLSVL.

This clone was observed a few times. The gene names here belong to mouse. The read terminates 4 residues before the CDR3 end, so the remaining end is supplied by the germline J gene. The V call is TRBV5, the J call TRBJ2-7, with 13 bases lining up with TRBD2. CDR1 and CDR2 (germline): LGHNA, YNLKQL (reference sequence). The CDR3 runs 15 residues. CDR3 sequence reads: CASSARDWGGYEQYF. Partial CDR3 DNA: TGTGCCAGCAGCGCCCGGGACTGGGGGGGGTAT.

This clone was seen a few times. Gene names are the mouse ones. Sequencing ends 4 residues short of the CDR3 end; the germline J gene provides the rest. The chain uses TRBV13-2 and TRBJ1-1; D is possibly TRBD1 (5 bases). The CDR3 loop spans 15 amino acids. Trimming stripped 0 bases from V and 0 bases from J, with 9 bases between. Germline loops: CDR1 NNHNN, CDR2 SYGAGS (reference sequence). The CDR3 reads CASGDAGQANTEVFF. The CDR3 bases that were read are TGTGCCAGCGGTGATGCCGGACAAGCAAACACA.

This clone was picked up a small number of times. Gene names and germline match the mouse. Read coverage stops 4 residues before the CDR3 terminus; the germline J gene supplies the remainder. The chain uses TRBV19 and TRBJ2-7, with 7 bases lining up with TRBD1. Germline V gives CDR1 FNHDT, CDR2 SITEND (reference sequence). The CDR3 extends over 15 amino acids. The CDR3 loop reads CASSITLGTAYEQYF. The sequenced CDR3 bases are TGTGCCAGCAGTATAACCCTCGGGACAGCTTAT.

This clone showed up just a few times. TCRdb's protein and the translated DNA diverge at residue 12; the protein reported here is the translation of the DNA. Gene names and germline refer to mouse. The CDR3 end falls 3 residues outside the read, so it is completed with the germline J gene. The chain couples TRBV19 to TRBJ1-3; the match to TRBD1 covers 7 bases. The CDR3 has 15 amino acids. V was clipped by 2 bases and J by 2 bases; unmatched bases: 4. Germline values: CDR1 FNHDT, CDR2 SITEND (reference sequence). CDR3 in amino acids: CASSIRGGAGNTLYF. CDR3 bases read: TGTGCCAGCAGTATCAGAGGGGGCGCTGGAAATACG.

This clone was counted between two and nine times. Here the gene names and germline are mouse. The CDR3 is cut off 4 residues early in the read; its end comes from the germline J gene. J is TRBJ2-1 and V is TRBV19; D may be TRBD1 (5 bases). From germline, CDR1 is FNHDT and CDR2 SITEND (reference sequence). CDR3 length: 14 amino acids. With 4 bases removed from V and 4 bases from J, the gap between germline ends came to 12 bases. The CDR3 region is CASSVDSLYAEQFF. The CDR3 bases that were read are TGTGCCAGCAGTGTTGACAGCCTATATGCT.

In this sample, this clone turned up a few times. Gene names refer to mouse genes. The read terminates 4 residues ahead of where the CDR3 ends, so the germline J gene completes it. The J gene is TRBJ2-4, the V gene TRBV19, with D possibly TRBD1 on 7 matching bases. Deletions cut 0 bases from V and 0 bases from J, with 11 bases between. Germline CDR1 is FNHDT and CDR2 is SITEND (reference sequence). The CDR3 contains 16 residues. The part of the CDR3 DNA that was read is TGTGCCAGCAGTATAGGAGAGGGGGCTAGTCAAAAC. Its translation: CASSIGEGASQN. The complete CDR3 reads CASSIGEGASQNTLYF.

This clone was counted between two and nine times. Gene names denote mouse genes. The read ends 4 residues shy of where the CDR3 ends; the end is completed using the germline J gene. V usage is TRBV1 and J usage is TRBJ2-5; 9 nucleotides agree with TRBD2. The CDR3 is made up of 16 amino acids. The trim removed 3 bases at V and 1 base at J, leaving 5 bases unmatched. Germline V gene sequence: CDR1 NSQYPW, CDR2 LRSPGD (reference sequence). CDR3 sequence: CTCSASAGGDQDTQYF. The DNA read from the CDR3 is TGCACCTGCAGTGCGTCGGCTGGGGGGGACCAAGAC.

On this clone itself: Gene names and germline refer to mouse. The CDR3 goes on 4 residues after the read ends, and that part is filled in from the germline J gene. This chain links TRBV1 with TRBJ2-2; tentatively, D is TRBD1 (6 bases). The CDR3 is 17 residues long. V lost 0 bases and J lost 0, with 11 bases in between. Germline loops: CDR1 NSQYPW, CDR2 LRSPGD (reference sequence). CDR3 DNA (partial): TGCACCTGCAGTGCAGATGAGGCAGGGGCAAACACCGGG. It yields the protein CTCSADEAGANTG. The whole CDR3 reads CTCSADEAGANTGQLYF.

This clone was counted only a few times. Gene names follow the mouse nomenclature. The chain's CDR3 is CASSGQSSDYTF. CDR3 DNA (partial): TGTGCCAGCAGTGGCCAGTCCTCC. This sequence joins TRBV13-1 and TRBJ1-2, with D unresolved. The read gets to within 4 residues of the CDR3 end, and the germline J gene fills in the rest. CDR3 size: 12 residues. V lost 3 bases and J lost 4, with 7 bases in between. Germline-derived CDR1 and CDR2 are NSHNY and SYGAGN.

This clone turned up a few times. Germline and genes here are mouse. The read finishes 4 residues shy of the CDR3 end, and the germline J gene is used to complete it. This chain links TRBV1 with TRBJ2-2, with D tentatively TRBD2 (6 bases). This CDR3 region has 15 residues. Trimming pared 0 bases from V and 3 bases from J, leaving 8 bases between. The germline V gene encodes CDR1 NSQYPW and CDR2 LRSPGD (reference sequence). CDR3 bases read: TGCACCTGCAGTGCAGATCACTGGGACACCGGG. Translating it yields CTCSADHWDTG. The whole CDR3 is CTCSADHWDTGQLYF.

Details on this clone: Gene and germline names: mouse. The sequence runs out 4 residues before the end of the CDR3; the remainder is reconstructed from the germline J gene. The rearrangement uses TRBV1 and TRBJ2-7, with 9 bases identical to TRBD2. J was trimmed by 1 base and V by 0 bases; bases with no gene match: 7. This CDR3 spans 17 amino acids. The V gene's germline CDR1 is NSQYPW and CDR2 LRSPGD (reference sequence). The CDR3 bases that were read are TGCACCTGCAGTGCAGATTATAACTGGGGGGCGTCCTAT. Translating it yields CTCSADYNWGASY. The CDR3 in full is CTCSADYNWGASYEQYF.